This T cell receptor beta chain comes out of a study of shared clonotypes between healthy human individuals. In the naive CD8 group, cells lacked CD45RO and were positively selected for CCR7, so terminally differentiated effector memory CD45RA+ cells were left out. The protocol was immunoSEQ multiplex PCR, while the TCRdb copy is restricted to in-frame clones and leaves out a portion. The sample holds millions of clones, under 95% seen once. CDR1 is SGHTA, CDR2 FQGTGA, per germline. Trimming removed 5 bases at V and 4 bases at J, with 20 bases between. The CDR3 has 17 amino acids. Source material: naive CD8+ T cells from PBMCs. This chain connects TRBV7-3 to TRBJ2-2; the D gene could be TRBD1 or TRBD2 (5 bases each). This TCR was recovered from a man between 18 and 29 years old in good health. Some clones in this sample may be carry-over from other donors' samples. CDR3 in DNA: TGTGCCAGCAGCACCGGCCCCGGGGACCCGAGCACCGGGGAGCTGTTTTTT. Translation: CASSTGPGDPSTGELFF.